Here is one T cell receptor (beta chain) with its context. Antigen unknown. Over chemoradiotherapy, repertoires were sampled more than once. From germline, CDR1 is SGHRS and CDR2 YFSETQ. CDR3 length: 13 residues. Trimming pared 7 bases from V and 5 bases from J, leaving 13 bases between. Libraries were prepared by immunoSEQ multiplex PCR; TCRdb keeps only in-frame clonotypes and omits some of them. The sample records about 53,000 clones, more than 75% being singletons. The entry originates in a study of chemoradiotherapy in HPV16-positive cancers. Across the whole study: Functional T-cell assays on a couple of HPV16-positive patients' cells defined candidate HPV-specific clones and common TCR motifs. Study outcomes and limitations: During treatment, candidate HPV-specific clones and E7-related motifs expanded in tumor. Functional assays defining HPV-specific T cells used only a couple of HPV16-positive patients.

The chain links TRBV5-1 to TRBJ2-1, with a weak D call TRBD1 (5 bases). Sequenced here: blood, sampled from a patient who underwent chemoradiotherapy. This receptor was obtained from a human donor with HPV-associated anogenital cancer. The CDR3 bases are TGCGCCAGCGGCGGATTGGGGCACAATGAGCAGTTCTTC. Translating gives CASGGLGHNEQFF.